The clone carrying this T cell receptor beta chain was seen more than once but under ten times. Its antigen is currently unknown. The sample belongs to a study of T cell repertoires in cytomegalovirus infection. TCRdb analysed the reads with MiXCR anew, one entry per CDR3 protein. The sample holds under 150,000 distinct CDR3 sequences, around 30% seen once. Looked up from germline, CDR1 is SEHNR and CDR2 is FQNEAQ (reference sequence). V gave up 5 bases and J gave up 2 bases; unmatched junction bases: 6. The CDR3 is 15 amino acids. V is TRBV7-9 and J is TRBJ2-7; 10 bases match TRBD1. Source: CD8+ T cells from cultured PBMCs, taken from culture after CMV antigen stimulation. This TCR came from a human donor in good health (CMV status not recorded). Some clones in this sample may be carry-over from other donors' samples. As DNA, the CDR3 is TGTGCCAGCAGCACGACAGGGGGCGACACCTACGAGCAGTACTTC. Encoded protein: CASSTTGGDTYEQYF.